The 8 T cell receptor beta chains below all came from one sample that was sequenced in a study of T cells and Merkel cell carcinoma outcomes. Profiling relied on immunoSEQ multiplex PCR, and the TCRdb table lists in-frame clones only, not all of them. The top ten clones hold approximately 3% of a sample with 6,500 to 7,500 clones, less than 95% of them seen once. The sequencing input was tumor tissue from Merkel cell carcinoma. The receptors shown here come from a human donor with Merkel cell carcinoma.

The chain uses TRBV30 and TRBJ1-6; 7 bases fit TRBD1. Germline V gives CDR1 GTSNPN, CDR2 SVGIG (reference sequence). This CDR3 comprises 17 residues. Germline trimming cut 0 bases from V and 7 bases from J; bases unmatched to any gene: 12. This chain's CDR3 is CAWSVRGETGRNSPLHF. The DNA of the CDR3 is TGTGCCTGGAGTGTACGGGGCGAGACAGGGCGCAATTCACCCCTCCACTTT.

The J gene is TRBJ1-2, the V gene TRBV19; a weak D match, TRBD1 (5 bases). The CDR3 extends over 14 amino acids. Germline V CDR1 and CDR2: LNHDA, SQIVND (reference sequence). Trimming stripped 1 base from V and 8 bases from J, with 14 bases between. The CDR3 region has the DNA TGTGCCAGTAGTATAGGGCAGGGCGGTGGAGGCTACACCTTC. Translation: CASSIGQGGGGYTF.

CDR3 amino acids: CASSSTSGSYNEQFF. The CDR3 DNA sequence: TGTGCCAGCAGTTCAACTAGCGGCTCCTACAATGAGCAGTTCTTC. The chain couples TRBV6-5 to TRBJ2-1, with 8 bases identical to TRBD2. V trimming: 4 bases; J trimming: 0 bases; junction bases outside the gene matches: 2. The germline CDR1 and CDR2 sequences are MNHEY and SVGAGI. The CDR3 runs 15 residues.

The CDR3 reads CASSFGSGALNTGELFF. CDR3 sequence (DNA): TGTGCCAGCAGCTTTGGTAGCGGGGCCTTGAACACCGGGGAGCTGTTTTTT. The rearrangement links TRBV7-9 to TRBJ2-2, with 8 bases that match TRBD2. Germline trimming cut 3 bases from V and 1 base from J; bases unmatched to any gene: 7. There are 17 residues in the CDR3. CDR1 and CDR2 from the germline V gene are SEHNR and FQNEAQ (reference sequence).

The chain carries TRBV23-1 and TRBJ2-4, with D possibly TRBD2 on 5 matching bases. TRBV23-1 is an open reading frame, and its role is uncertain. The CDR3 covers 15 residues. Trimming removed 8 bases from V and 4 bases from J, with 18 bases in between. The CDR3 DNA reads TGCGCCAGCCCATCCGAGGGAAGACCAAAAAACATTCAGTACTTC. This translates into CASPSEGRPKNIQYF.

The chain recombines TRBV12-2 with TRBJ2-2; the table's D gene call, TRBD2, was not cross checked with the DNA. TRBV12-2 is a listed pseudogene. CDR3 length equals 13 residues. CDR3 region: CASRRVNTGELFF. CDR3 in DNA: TGTGCAAGTCGCCGGGTGAACACCGGGGAGCTGTTTTTT.

This rearrangement joins TRBV6-6 to TRBJ1-5; D perhaps matches TRBD1 (5 bases). Per germline, CDR1 MNHNY and CDR2 SVGAGI (reference sequence). The V and J ends lost 5 bases and 2 bases respectively, with 13 bases between them. CDR3 length: 15 residues. CDR3 region: CASSGTLAGNQPQHF. The CDR3 DNA reads TGTGCCAGCAGTGGGACTCTGGCAGGCAATCAGCCCCAGCATTTT.

The chain is built from TRBV27 and TRBJ2-4; 7 bases map to TRBD1. V lost 6 bases and J lost 1; bases outside the gene matches: 9. In germline, CDR1 is MNHEY, CDR2 SMNVEV (reference sequence). This CDR3 region has 16 residues. Written as DNA, the CDR3 is TGTGCCAGCAGGTTACAGGGGTCTTCGGCCAAAAACATTCAGTACTTC. Amino acid sequence: CASRLQGSSAKNIQYF.